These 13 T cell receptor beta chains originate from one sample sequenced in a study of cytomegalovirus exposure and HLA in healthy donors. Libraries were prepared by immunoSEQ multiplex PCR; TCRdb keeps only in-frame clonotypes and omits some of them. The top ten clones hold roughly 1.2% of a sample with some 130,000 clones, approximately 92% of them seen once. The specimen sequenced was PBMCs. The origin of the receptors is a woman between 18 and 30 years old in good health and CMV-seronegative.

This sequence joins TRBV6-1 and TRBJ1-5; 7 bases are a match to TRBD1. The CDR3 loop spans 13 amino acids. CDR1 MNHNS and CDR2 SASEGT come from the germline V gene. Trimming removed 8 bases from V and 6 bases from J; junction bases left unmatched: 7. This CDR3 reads CASDGQARQPQHF. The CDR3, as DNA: TGTGCCAGCGACGGACAGGCCCGTCAGCCCCAGCATTTT.

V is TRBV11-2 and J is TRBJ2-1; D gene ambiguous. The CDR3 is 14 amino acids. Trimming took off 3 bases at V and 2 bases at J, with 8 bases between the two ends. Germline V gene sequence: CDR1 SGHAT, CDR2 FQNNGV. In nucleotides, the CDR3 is TGTGCCAGCAGCTTCGTGGGCGCCTACAATGAGCAGTTCTTC. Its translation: CASSFVGAYNEQFF.

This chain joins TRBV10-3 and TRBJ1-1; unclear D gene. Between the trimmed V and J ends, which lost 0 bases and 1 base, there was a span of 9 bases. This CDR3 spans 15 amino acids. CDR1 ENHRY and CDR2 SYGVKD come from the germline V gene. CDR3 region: CAISESISGNTEAFF. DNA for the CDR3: TGTGCCATCAGTGAGTCAATATCAGGGAACACTGAAGCTTTCTTT.

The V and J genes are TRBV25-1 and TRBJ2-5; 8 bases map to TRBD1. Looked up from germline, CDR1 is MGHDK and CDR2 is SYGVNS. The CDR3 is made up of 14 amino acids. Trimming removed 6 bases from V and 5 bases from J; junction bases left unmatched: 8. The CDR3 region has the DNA TGTGCCAGCAGCGGACAGGGCGCGGGGGAGACCCAGTACTTC. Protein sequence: CASSGQGAGETQYF.

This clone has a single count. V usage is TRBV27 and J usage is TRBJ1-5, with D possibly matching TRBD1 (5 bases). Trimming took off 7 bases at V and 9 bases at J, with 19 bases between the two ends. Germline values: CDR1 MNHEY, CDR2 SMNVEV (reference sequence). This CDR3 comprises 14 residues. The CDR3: CASTETVGLGPQHF. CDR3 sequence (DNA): TGTGCCAGCACCGAGACAGTGGGATTAGGGCCCCAGCATTTT.

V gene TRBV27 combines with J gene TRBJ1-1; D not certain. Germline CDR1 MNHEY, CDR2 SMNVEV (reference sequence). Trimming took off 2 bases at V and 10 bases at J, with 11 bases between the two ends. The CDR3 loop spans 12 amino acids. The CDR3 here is CASSLVRGRAFF. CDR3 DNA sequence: TGTGCCAGCAGTTTAGTTCGGGGTAGAGCTTTCTTT.

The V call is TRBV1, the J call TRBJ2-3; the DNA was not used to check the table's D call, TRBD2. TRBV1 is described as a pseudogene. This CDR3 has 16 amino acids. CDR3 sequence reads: CTSSPSTGTSGDTQYF. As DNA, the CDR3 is TGCACCAGCAGCCCTTCAACCGGGACTAGCGGAGATACGCAGTATTTT.

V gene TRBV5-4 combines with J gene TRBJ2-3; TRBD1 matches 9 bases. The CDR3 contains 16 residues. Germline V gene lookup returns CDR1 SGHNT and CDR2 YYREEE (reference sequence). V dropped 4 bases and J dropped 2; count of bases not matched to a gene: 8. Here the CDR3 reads CASSTRTGVPTDTQYF. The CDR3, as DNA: TGTGCCAGCAGCACACGGACAGGGGTCCCCACAGATACGCAGTATTTT.

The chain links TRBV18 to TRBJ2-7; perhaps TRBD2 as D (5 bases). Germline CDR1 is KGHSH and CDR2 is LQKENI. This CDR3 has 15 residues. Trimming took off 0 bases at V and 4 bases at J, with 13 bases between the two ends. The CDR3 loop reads CASSPPVTGSYEQYF. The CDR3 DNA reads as TGTGCCAGCTCACCACCGGTAACGGGATCTTACGAGCAGTACTTC.

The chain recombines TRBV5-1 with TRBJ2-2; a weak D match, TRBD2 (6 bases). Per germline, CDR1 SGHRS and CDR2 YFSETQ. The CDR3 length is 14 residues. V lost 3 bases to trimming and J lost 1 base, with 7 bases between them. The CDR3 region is CASSWDWNTGELFF. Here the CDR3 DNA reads TGCGCCAGCAGCTGGGACTGGAACACCGGGGAGCTGTTTTTT.

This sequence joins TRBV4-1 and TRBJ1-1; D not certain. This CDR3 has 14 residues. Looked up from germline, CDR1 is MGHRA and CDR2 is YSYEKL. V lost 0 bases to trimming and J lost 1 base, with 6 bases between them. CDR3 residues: CASSQDIRNTEAFF. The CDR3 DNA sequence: TGCGCCAGCAGCCAAGATATCAGGAACACTGAAGCTTTCTTT.

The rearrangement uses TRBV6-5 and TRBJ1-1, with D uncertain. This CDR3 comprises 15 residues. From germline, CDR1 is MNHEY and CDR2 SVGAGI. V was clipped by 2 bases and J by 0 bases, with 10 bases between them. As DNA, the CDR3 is TGTGCCAGCAGTTACCGCATACAATTGAACACTGAAGCTTTCTTT. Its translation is CASSYRIQLNTEAFF.

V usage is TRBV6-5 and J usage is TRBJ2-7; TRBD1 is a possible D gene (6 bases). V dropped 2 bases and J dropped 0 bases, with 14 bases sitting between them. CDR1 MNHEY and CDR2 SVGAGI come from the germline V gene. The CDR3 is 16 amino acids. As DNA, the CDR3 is TGTGCCAGCAGTTACCCGACAGGACCTAGCTCCTACGAGCAGTACTTC. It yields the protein CASSYPTGPSSYEQYF.